This T cell receptor beta chain originates from a study of patients and donors after allogeneic stem cell transplantation. The CDR3 spans 13 residues. Trimming took off 4 bases at V and 4 bases at J, with 10 bases between the two ends. Germline values: CDR1 LGHNA, CDR2 YSLEER. TCRdb reprocessed the RT-PCR reads with MiXCR, giving one entry per CDR3 protein. The table includes about 40,000 distinct CDR3 sequences, more than 30% detected once. Many counts were recorded for this clonotype. V is TRBV4-3 and J is TRBJ1-2, with D possibly being TRBD1 (5 bases). The TCR originated in a human donor who was either an allogeneic HSCT recipient or a stem cell or donor lymphocyte infusion donor (not recorded which). It is not recorded whose cells these are; they may come from a transplant donor. Source material: blood, either unsorted or a sorted T cell fraction (not recorded which). In DNA form, the CDR3 reads TGCGCCAGCAGCCGACAGAAAAGCTATGGCTACACCTTC. It specifies CASSRQKSYGYTF.